This T cell receptor (beta chain) was recorded in a study of blood T cell repertoires in COVID-19. This table comes from immunoSEQ multiplex PCR, and its TCRdb copy is limited to in-frame clones, with some not included. The sample shows hundreds of thousands of clones, 85% to 90% of them seen only once. CDR1 is KGHSH, CDR2 LQKENI, per germline. This CDR3 region has 15 residues. V was clipped by 0 bases and J by 3 bases, with 11 bases between them. The chain carries TRBV18 and TRBJ1-2; D is unclear. The clonotype originates from a man over 45 with acute or convalescent COVID-19. Sample: peripheral blood. CDR3 sequence reads: CASSPPGVTHYGYTF. In nucleotides, the CDR3 is TGTGCCAGCTCACCACCCGGGGTTACTCACTATGGCTACACCTTC.